The entry below describes one T cell receptor beta chain. The antigen is unknown. The sample is drawn from a study of cytomegalovirus exposure and HLA in healthy donors. Study-wide results and limits: Several of the most significant clusters appeared linked to common viral pathogens, based on a later analysis. Researchers had no immune exposure information except CMV serostatus available.

The PCR used 60 Vbeta and 13 Jbeta primers. The assay was immunoSEQ multiplex PCR, and TCRdb's table has in-frame clones only and misses some. The data contain 60,000 to 90,000 clones, roughly 64% of them singletons. V shed 0 bases and J shed 7 bases, with 10 bases lying between them. The CDR3 has 13 residues. Germline CDR1 is MGHRA and CDR2 is YSYEKL. The chain carries TRBV4-1 and TRBJ2-7; the D gene is possibly TRBD2 (5 bases). Sequenced: PBMCs. The receptor comes from a man aged 35-49 years in good health and CMV-seropositive. Written as DNA, the CDR3 is TGCGCCAGCAGCCAAGATTTTTGGAGGGAGCAGTACTTC. Its translation: CASSQDFWREQYF.